What follows are 31 T cell receptor beta chains derived from one specimen sequenced in a study of CD8 T cells in Susac syndrome. RNA amounts of 0.5 to 1 ug underwent reverse transcription with random hexamers. From the immunoSEQ multiplex PCR reads, TCRdb called clonotypes with MiXCR, one entry per CDR3 protein. The sample shows 120,000 or so distinct CDR3 sequences, over 90% of them seen only once. The sequenced sample was CD8+ T cells from PBMCs. These receptors all stem from a human donor with Susac syndrome.

This clonotype was seen more than once but under ten times. This chain joins TRBV9 and TRBJ2-3; D is uncertain. CDR3 length: 12 amino acids. Looked up from germline, CDR1 is SGDLS and CDR2 is YYNGEE. The V end was cut by 3 bases, the J end by 2 bases, with 4 bases between. CDR3: CASSATTDTQYF. CDR3 bases: TGTGCCAGCAGCGCCACCACAGATACGCAGTATTTT.

V gene TRBV15 combines with J gene TRBJ2-3, with 11 nucleotides matching TRBD2. The length of the CDR3 is 17 residues. V gave up 0 bases and J gave up 5 bases; unmatched junction bases: 7. Per germline, CDR1 LNHNV and CDR2 YYDKDF (reference sequence). This chain's CDR3 is CATSRDSSGGLVDTQYF. The CDR3 nucleotides read TGTGCCACCAGCAGAGATTCTAGCGGGGGGTTAGTAGATACGCAGTATTTT.

The chain employs TRBV20-1 and TRBJ2-3; D is unresolved. In germline, CDR1 is DFQATT, CDR2 SNEGSKA (reference sequence). Trimming removed 4 bases from V and 4 bases from J, with 12 bases in between. CDR3 size: 13 residues. DNA for the CDR3: TGCAGTGCTACCCCACAAGGTGCAGATACGCAGTATTTT. Protein sequence: CSATPQGADTQYF.

This rearrangement joins TRBV20-1 to TRBJ2-2; D may be TRBD2 (6 bases). Germline CDR1 and CDR2: DFQATT and SNEGSKA (reference sequence). Trimming removed 1 base from V and 2 bases from J, with 14 bases in between. The CDR3 covers 16 residues. CDR3 nucleotides: TGCAGTGCTAGAGCGCGCCGGGGGACTAACACCGGGGAGCTGTTTTTT. It is translated as CSARARRGTNTGELFF.

The rearrangement links TRBV13 to TRBJ2-7; 11 nucleotides match TRBD1. The ends lost 0 bases at V and 4 bases at J; junction bases unmatched: 5. In germline, CDR1 is PRHDT, CDR2 FYEKMQ (reference sequence). This CDR3 spans 16 amino acids. In DNA form, the CDR3 reads TGTGCCAGCAGCTTAGGCCCCGGACAGGGGGCATACGAGCAGTACTTC. It codes for CASSLGPGQGAYEQYF.

This sequence joins TRBV19 and TRBJ2-7, with D possibly TRBD2 on 5 matching bases. Germline V lookup: CDR1 LNHDA, CDR2 SQIVND (reference sequence). V dropped 5 bases and J dropped 4 bases, with 15 bases sitting between them. The CDR3 extends over 14 amino acids. This CDR3 is CASSPSGSAYEQYF. CDR3 DNA sequence: TGTGCCAGTAGTCCCTCGGGGAGCGCGTACGAGCAGTACTTC.

This chain uses TRBV1 with TRBJ2-3. TRBV1 is recorded as a pseudogene. This CDR3 is 15 amino acids long. CDR3 residues: CTSSLKLSSTDTQYF. DNA of the CDR3: TGCACCAGCAGCCTCAAGCTCTCTAGCACAGATACGCAGTATTTT.

V and J are TRBV2 and TRBJ2-5; no definite D call. Germline CDR1 and CDR2: SNHLY and FYNNEI. There are 15 residues in the CDR3. Between the trimmed V and J ends, which lost 2 bases and 1 base, there was a span of 11 bases. The CDR3 reads CASSEIGGFQETQYF. DNA of the CDR3: TGTGCCAGCAGTGAAATAGGTGGTTTCCAAGAGACCCAGTACTTC.

The gene calls are TRBV4-1 and TRBJ2-2, with 7 nucleotides matching TRBD1. The CDR3 runs to 15 residues. V trimming: 0 bases; J trimming: 6 bases; junction bases outside the gene matches: 4. Germline V lookup: CDR1 MGHRA, CDR2 YSYEKL. CDR3 nucleotides: TGCGCCAGCAGCCAAGAATCGACAGGGTCCGGGGAGCTGTTTTTT. This gives the protein CASSQESTGSGELFF.

The rearrangement joins TRBV20-1 to TRBJ2-1, with 8 bases lining up with TRBD2. Trimming at V came to 2 bases and at J to 6 bases, leaving 6 bases not matched to a gene. The CDR3 runs to 14 residues. CDR1 DFQATT and CDR2 SNEGSKA come from the germline V gene (reference sequence). CDR3 DNA sequence: TGCAGTGCTAGACGTAGCGGGGAACTCAATGAGCAGTTCTTC. The encoded protein is CSARRSGELNEQFF.

The V call is TRBV4-2, the J call TRBJ2-7, with TRBD2 matching over 9 bases. V trimming: 1 base; J trimming: 3 bases; junction bases outside the gene matches: 7. CDR3 length equals 16 residues. Germline V lookup: CDR1 LGHNA, CDR2 YNFKEQ. CDR3 DNA: TGTGCCAGCAGCCAAGGGGATAGCGGGGGCCGCTACGAGCAGTACTTC. It is translated as CASSQGDSGGRYEQYF.

The gene calls are TRBV12-3 or TRBV12-4 and TRBJ2-1, with TRBD1 matching over 7 bases. V was pared by 6 bases and J by 9 bases, with 5 bases of the junction left unmatched. The length of the CDR3 is 12 residues. CDR3 sequence reads: CASRIRGFEQFF. CDR3 in DNA: TGTGCCAGCAGGATCAGGGGGTTTGAGCAGTTCTTC.

The chain couples TRBV13 to TRBJ2-1; 9 bases are a match to TRBD1. Germline V gives CDR1 PRHDT, CDR2 FYEKMQ (reference sequence). There are 14 residues in the CDR3. Germline trimming cut 3 bases from V and 6 bases from J; bases unmatched to any gene: 3. CDR3 sequence: CASSLGQGSNEQFF. The CDR3 DNA is TGTGCCAGCAGCTTGGGACAGGGTTCCAATGAGCAGTTCTTC.

The count of this clonotype is one. The rearrangement uses TRBV2 and TRBJ2-2, with unresolved D. This CDR3 comprises 14 residues. In germline, CDR1 is SNHLY, CDR2 FYNNEI. Trimming removed 3 bases from V and 2 bases from J, with 7 bases in between. CDR3 sequence (DNA): TGTGCCAGCAGTGAGGGGATTAACACCGGGGAGCTGTTTTTT. Translated: CASSEGINTGELFF.

The chain combines TRBV16 with TRBJ2-7, with D perhaps matching TRBD1 or TRBD2 (5 bases each). Germline V CDR1 and CDR2: KGHSY, FQNENV. This CDR3 has 15 amino acids. Trimming took 0 bases from V and 0 from J, leaving 9 bases between them. CDR3 sequence reads: CASSQSAGSSYEQYF. The CDR3 DNA reads TGTGCCAGCAGCCAATCGGCAGGGAGCTCCTACGAGCAGTACTTC.

This clonotype was detected once. V gene TRBV27 combines with J gene TRBJ2-5; D not resolved. CDR1 and CDR2 from the germline V gene are MNHEY and SMNVEV (reference sequence). The CDR3 sequence is 13 residues long. The V end lost 2 bases, the J end lost 5 bases, and 9 bases lay between the germline ends. The CDR3 DNA reads as TGTGCCAGCAGTTTAGCCGGGTTGGAGACCCAGTACTTC. This codes for CASSLAGLETQYF.

This clonotype was counted once. The chain is built from TRBV6-2 or TRBV6-3 and TRBJ2-3; 9 bases agree with TRBD2. The CDR3 extends over 15 amino acids. Germline CDR1 is MNHEY and CDR2 is SVGEGT. With 2 bases clipped from V and 2 bases from J, the junction kept 2 bases outside the gene matches. The CDR3 coding sequence is TGTGCCAGCAGTTACCTAGCGGGGCCCACAGATACGCAGTATTTT. Its translation: CASSYLAGPTDTQYF.

The chain combines TRBV27 with TRBJ1-5, with D unclear. The germline gives CDR1 MNHEY, CDR2 SMNVEV (reference sequence). The CDR3 sequence is 13 residues long. V lost 0 bases and J 6 bases, leaving 6 bases between the germline ends. The CDR3: CASSLSRLQPQHF. CDR3 DNA: TGTGCCAGCAGTTTATCTCGGCTTCAGCCCCAGCATTTT.

The J gene is TRBJ1-6, the V gene TRBV14; D gene unclear. In germline, CDR1 is SGHDN, CDR2 FVKESK. The CDR3 covers 13 residues. Deletions cut 4 bases from V and 8 bases from J, with 9 bases between. In DNA, the CDR3 is TGTGCCAGCAGCCCAAGTGGGCATTCACCCCTCCACTTT. Translated: CASSPSGHSPLHF.

This rearrangement joins TRBV19 to TRBJ1-6; D not resolved. This CDR3 is built from 15 residues. V lost 3 bases to trimming and J lost 9 bases, with 15 bases between them. CDR1 is LNHDA and CDR2 is SQIVND in the germline V gene (reference sequence). CDR3 loop: CASSILEQIGSPLHF. The CDR3, as DNA: TGTGCCAGTAGTATTCTCGAACAGATAGGTTCACCCCTCCACTTT.

The genes are TRBV5-6 and TRBJ1-1, with D possibly matching TRBD1 (6 bases). Germline V CDR1 and CDR2: SGHDT, YYEEEE. Trimming removed 3 bases at V and 2 bases at J, with 11 bases between. The CDR3 extends over 14 amino acids. The CDR3 DNA sequence: TGTGCCAGCAGCTCTGGGGGGGCCAACACTGAAGCTTTCTTT. This encodes CASSSGGANTEAFF.

This chain joins TRBV5-6 and TRBJ2-5; D call uncertain. CDR3 length: 15 amino acids. Trimming removed 3 bases from V and 1 base from J, with 13 bases in between. Germline CDR1 SGHDT, CDR2 YYEEEE. CDR3 nucleotide sequence: TGTGCCAGCAGCTCCTTTCGTTCACCCCAAGAGACCCAGTACTTC. This sequence encodes CASSSFRSPQETQYF.

V gene TRBV7-2 combines with J gene TRBJ1-1, with a weak D call TRBD1 (6 bases). Trimming shortened V by 3 bases and J by 1 base, and 12 bases separated the two germline ends. The CDR3 spans 15 residues. The germline CDR1 and CDR2 sequences are SGHTA and FQGNSA. The CDR3 spells CASSFSGARNTEAFF. The DNA of the CDR3 is TGTGCCAGCAGCTTCTCGGGGGCGCGGAACACTGAAGCTTTCTTT.

This chain joins TRBV28 and TRBJ2-7, with D possibly matching TRBD1 (6 bases). Germline CDR1 is MDHEN and CDR2 is SYDVKM. The CDR3 loop spans 13 amino acids. The V end lost 8 bases, the J end lost 9 bases, and 20 bases lay between the germline ends. The CDR3 loop reads CASRQQGLWVQYF. CDR3 coding DNA: TGTGCCAGCCGTCAACAGGGTCTCTGGGTGCAGTACTTC.

The chain employs TRBV7-2 and TRBJ2-5; 15 bases match TRBD2. CDR1 is SGHTA, CDR2 FQGNSA, per germline. This CDR3 is 16 amino acids long. The trim removed 5 bases at V and 5 bases at J, leaving 6 bases unmatched. The CDR3 sequence is CASSTRTSGGAETQYF. In nucleotides, the CDR3 is TGTGCCAGCAGCACTCGGACTAGCGGGGGGGCGGAGACCCAGTACTTC.

This clonotype has just one count. This rearrangement joins TRBV3-1 to TRBJ2-7; 9 bases map to TRBD2. The V segment lost 1 base and the J segment 5 bases; nucleotides outside the gene matches: 6. The CDR3 totals 15 residues. Per germline, CDR1 LGHDT and CDR2 YNNKEL (reference sequence). In nucleotides, the CDR3 is TGTGCCAGCAGCCAAGTGGGACTAGCTAGCAACGAGCAGTACTTC. Translation: CASSQVGLASNEQYF.

The gene calls are TRBV29-1 and TRBJ2-7; 10 nucleotides agree with TRBD1. Trimming removed 4 bases from V and 0 bases from J; junction bases left unmatched: 12. Germline-derived CDR1 and CDR2 are SQVTM and ANQGSEA. This CDR3 is 17 amino acids long. CDR3 amino acids: CSVAGTGDTPSSYEQYF. The CDR3 DNA follows: TGCAGCGTTGCCGGGACAGGGGACACCCCTAGCTCCTACGAGCAGTACTTC.

CDR3: CASSEEGDTSYEQYF. The CDR3 nucleotides are TGTGCCAGCAGTGAGGAGGGGGACACATCCTACGAGCAGTACTTC. The chain employs TRBV2 and TRBJ2-7, with D possibly called TRBD1 or TRBD2 (6 bases each). The CDR3 is made up of 15 amino acids. The germline CDR1 and CDR2 sequences are SNHLY and FYNNEI. V shed 3 bases and J shed 1 base, with 13 bases lying between them. Variable domain in full (rest from reference TRBV2 and TRBJ2-7): EPEVTQTPSHQVTQMGQEVILRCVPISNHLYFYWYRQILGQKVEFLVSFYNNEISEKSEIFDDQFSVERPDGSNFTLKIRSTKLEDSAMYFCASSEEGDTSYEQYFGPGTRLTVT.

This chain connects TRBV12-3 or TRBV12-4 to TRBJ2-3, with TRBD2 matching over 10 bases. J was trimmed by 5 bases and V by 3 bases; bases with no gene match: 8. The CDR3 has 16 residues. The CDR3 is CASSLVAGGPGDTQYF. The CDR3 bases are TGTGCCAGCAGTTTGGTAGCGGGGGGTCCCGGAGATACGCAGTATTTT.

This clonotype was recorded only once. V gene TRBV9 combines with J gene TRBJ2-7; no firm D call. Per germline, CDR1 SGDLS and CDR2 YYNGEE. CDR3 size: 16 residues. The germline V and J ends were trimmed by 0 bases and 5 bases, with 18 bases remaining between them. CDR3 bases: TGTGCCAGCAGCGTAGGGGTATCGGACGGAAGGGACGAGCAGTACTTC. Its translation: CASSVGVSDGRDEQYF.

CDR3 coding DNA: TGTGCCAGCAGCGGGACTGCCTACGAGCAGTACTTC. Translation gives CASSGTAYEQYF. This chain joins TRBV6-5 and TRBJ2-7; possible D gene TRBD2, 6 bases. Germline V gives CDR1 MNHEY, CDR2 SVGAGI. Between the trimmed V and J ends, which lost 6 bases and 2 bases, there was a span of 8 bases. The CDR3 loop spans 12 amino acids.